The 21 T cell receptor beta chains below all came from one sample that was sequenced in a study of T cell clonality in common variable immunodeficiency. Study observations and caveats: In common variable immunodeficiency, TCR beta chains reportedly carried fewer deletions and N-nucleotide insertions.

Method: immunoSEQ multiplex PCR; TCRdb's copy keeps in-frame clones and lacks some. Singletons are absent from the sample, which has about 28,000 clones. Their specific antigens are unknown. The sample consisted of peripheral blood mononuclear cells. Every receptor here comes from a human donor with common variable immunodeficiency.

This clone was seen at least ten times. The read ends 3 residues early relative to the CDR3; the germline J gene fills the gap. V and J are TRBV7-9 and TRBJ1-2, with a weak D call TRBD1 (5 bases). CDR1 and CDR2 from the germline V gene are SEHNR and FQNEAQ (reference sequence). The CDR3 contains 15 residues. With 5 bases removed from V and 4 bases from J, the gap between germline ends came to 17 bases. The DNA read from the CDR3 is TGTGCCAGCAGCCCCAGCCGGGGGTCCGCCTATGGC. It codes for CASSPSRGSAYG. The entire CDR3 protein is CASSPSRGSAYGYTF.

This clone was observed many times. The CDR3 is cut off 3 residues early in the read; its end comes from the germline J gene. J is TRBJ2-1 and V is TRBV18, with D possibly matching TRBD1 (6 bases). The CDR3 spans 17 residues. V lost 6 bases, J lost 0 bases, and 18 bases lay in between. CDR1 and CDR2 (germline): KGHSH, LQKENI. The CDR3 reads CASSQGSGPSSYNEQFF. The sequenced CDR3 bases are TGTGCCAGCTCCCAGGGGTCGGGACCGAGCTCCTACAATGAG.

This clone was counted between two and nine times. The read stops 3 residues short of the end of the CDR3; the missing end is completed from the germline J gene. J is TRBJ1-6 and V is TRBV18, with D uncertain. Trimming cost V 5 bases and J 9 bases, with 17 bases left between them. Germline-derived CDR1 and CDR2 are KGHSH and LQKENI. The CDR3 is made up of 15 amino acids. CDR3 region: CASSARAGLGSPLHF. The part of the CDR3 DNA that was read is TGTGCCAGCTCAGCACGGGCAGGCCTTGGTTCACCC.

This clone was seen ten or more times. The read ends 3 residues before the CDR3 terminus; that terminus is restored from the germline J gene. The V call is TRBV29-1, the J call TRBJ1-1; 7 bases align to TRBD1. Losses at the gene ends were 5 bases for V and 0 bases for J; bases not matched to a gene: 3. Germline V lookup: CDR1 SQVTM, CDR2 ANQGSEA. The CDR3 extends over 13 amino acids. Incomplete CDR3 DNA: TGCAGCGTTTCCGGGACAGTGAACACTGAA. Residues: CSVSGTVNTE. In full, the CDR3 reads CSVSGTVNTEAFF.

As for this clone: The CDR3 end is not reached by the read, which stops 3 residues before it; the germline J gene fills it in. The rearrangement links TRBV2 to TRBJ2-5, with 14 bases lining up with TRBD2. Per germline, CDR1 SNHLY and CDR2 FYNNEI. The ends lost 3 bases at V and 5 bases at J; junction bases unmatched: 5. CDR3 length equals 16 residues. CDR3 in amino acids: CASSDGTSGGRETQYF. CDR3 bases read: TGTGCCAGCAGTGATGGGACTAGCGGGGGACGGGAGACC.

Concerning this clone itself: Read data end 3 residues before the CDR3 end; the end is taken from the germline J gene. This chain connects TRBV6-4 to TRBJ2-1, with TRBD2 matching 14 bases. CDR1 MRHNA and CDR2 SNTAGT come from the germline V gene. This CDR3 is built from 14 residues. Trimming cost V 4 bases and J 7 bases; bases outside gene matches: 0. The CDR3 bases that were read are TGTGCCAGCAGTGGGACTAGCGGGGGGAATGAG. Its translation: CASSGTSGGNE. The CDR3 in its entirety is CASSGTSGGNEQFF.

Worth noting for this clone: Read sequence stops 3 residues before the CDR3 end, and the germline J gene provides the missing end. The genes are TRBV7-2 and TRBJ1-2; D is uncertain. CDR1 SGHTA and CDR2 FQGNSA come from the germline V gene. Between the trimmed V and J ends, which lost 5 bases and 6 bases, there was a span of 7 bases. The CDR3 covers 11 residues. CDR3 protein: CASSPSNGYTF. The covered CDR3 bases are TGTGCCAGCAGCCCGTCTAATGGC.

This clone was seen many times. The read halts 3 residues ahead of the CDR3 end, with the missing end drawn from the germline J gene. The rearrangement uses TRBV14 and TRBJ2-7; D unresolved. Germline assignment: CDR1 SGHDN and CDR2 FVKESK. This CDR3 is built from 16 residues. The ends were cut back, 2 bases at V and 0 bases at J, with 14 bases in the middle. The chain's CDR3 is CASSQKLGSFSYEQYF. Partial CDR3 DNA: TGTGCCAGCAGCCAAAAACTCGGTTCGTTCTCCTACGAG. Using reference TRBV14 and TRBJ2-7 for the parts outside the CDR3, the full variable domain is EAGVTQFPSHSVIEKGQTVTLRCDPISGHDNLYWYRRVMGKEIKFLLHFVKESKQDESGMPNNRFLAERTGGTYSTLKVQPAELEDSGVYFCASSQKLGSFSYEQYFGPGTRLTVT.

This clone was counted many times. The read falls 3 residues short of the CDR3 end, and the missing part is taken from the germline J gene. The chain employs TRBV29-1 and TRBJ2-3; 9 bases are shared with TRBD1. Losses at the gene ends were 6 bases for V and 1 base for J; bases not matched to a gene: 8. The germline gives CDR1 SQVTM, CDR2 ANQGSEA. The CDR3 has 15 amino acids. The DNA read from the CDR3 is TGCAGCGTGATCCGGCGGGACAGGGGCACAGATACG. Translating gives CSVIRRDRGTDT. The CDR3 reads in full as CSVIRRDRGTDTQYF.

This clone was seen repeatedly, ten times or more. The read gets to within 3 residues of the CDR3 end, and the germline J gene fills in the rest. J is TRBJ1-5 and V is TRBV20-1; D is ambiguous. V lost 1 base to trimming and J lost 2 bases, with 12 bases between them. This CDR3 is built from 15 residues. Per the germline V gene, CDR1 is DFQATT and CDR2 is SNEGSKA (reference sequence). Incomplete CDR3 DNA: TGCAGTGCTAGAGCTCCCGAGAGGGGCAATCAGCCC. It translates to CSARAPERGNQP. The entire CDR3 sequence reads CSARAPERGNQPQHF.

This clone was detected only a few times. The observed sequence ends 3 residues before the CDR3 terminus, with the missing tail filled in from the germline J gene. This chain joins TRBV18 and TRBJ2-7, with D perhaps matching TRBD2 (7 bases). Between the trimmed V and J ends, which lost 3 bases and 5 bases, there was a span of 20 bases. The CDR3 covers 16 residues. Germline assignment: CDR1 KGHSH and CDR2 LQKENI. The sequenced CDR3 bases are TGTGCCAGCTCACCCGGGGGGACATACAGGGCCAACGAG. Amino acids: CASSPGGTYRANE. The full-length CDR3 reads as CASSPGGTYRANEQYF.

This clone showed up just a few times. The sequenced fragment ends 3 residues before the CDR3 boundary, so the rest is inferred from the germline J gene. The chain recombines TRBV30 with TRBJ2-7; TRBD1 matches 8 bases. Germline assignment: CDR1 GTSNPN and CDR2 SVGIG (reference sequence). The CDR3 consists of 15 residues. J was trimmed by 1 base and V by 2 bases; bases with no gene match: 7. The sequenced part of the CDR3 DNA is TGTGCCTGGAGTTTTGTACAGGGGGTTTCCTACGAG. It is translated as CAWSFVQGVSYE. The whole CDR3 reads CAWSFVQGVSYEQYF.

Concerning this clone itself: The read terminates 3 residues before the CDR3 end, so the remaining end is supplied by the germline J gene. The rearrangement links TRBV29-1 to TRBJ2-3, with D possibly matching TRBD2 (6 bases). CDR3 size: 15 residues. Trimming stripped 0 bases from V and 4 bases from J, with 14 bases between. Germline loops: CDR1 SQVTM, CDR2 ANQGSEA. CDR3: CSVEESGGRADTQYF. CDR3 DNA (partial): TGCAGCGTTGAAGAGTCCGGGGGAAGAGCAGATACG.

This clone was detected ten times or more. The DNA ends 3 residues before the CDR3 does, and the rest of the CDR3 is filled in from the germline J gene. The J gene is TRBJ1-1, the V gene TRBV6-4; a possible D gene is TRBD1 (6 bases). Germline CDR1 reads MRHNA; CDR2 reads SNTAGT. Trimming shortened V by 6 bases and J by 1 base, and 12 bases separated the two germline ends. The CDR3 consists of 14 residues. This CDR3 reads CASREQGSNTEAFF. The DNA read from the CDR3 is TGTGCCAGCAGGGAACAGGGCTCGAACACTGAA.

This clone was seen only a few times. The CDR3 extends 3 residues past the end of the read, so its final part is completed from the germline J gene. The V gene is TRBV5-1, the J gene TRBJ2-5; 14 bases match TRBD2. Unmatched junction bases numbered 8, after V lost 4 bases and J lost 3 bases. The CDR3 consists of 17 residues. From germline, CDR1 is SGHRS and CDR2 YFSETQ. This CDR3 reads CASSPGLAGGPEETQYF. Incomplete CDR3 DNA: TGCGCCAGCAGCCCCGGACTAGCGGGGGGCCCGGAAGAGACC.

A word on this clone: The read ends 3 residues early relative to the CDR3; the germline J gene fills the gap. The chain carries TRBV7-2 and TRBJ1-2, with D possibly being TRBD1 (6 bases). CDR3 size: 14 residues. Germline values: CDR1 SGHTA, CDR2 FQGNSA. Between the trimmed V and J ends, which lost 3 bases and 3 bases, there was a span of 11 bases. The chain's CDR3 is CASSFTGFDYGYTF. The CDR3 bases that were read are TGTGCCAGCAGCTTCACAGGGTTCGACTATGGC.

In regard to this clone: The read comes to an end 3 residues before the CDR3 does, leaving the germline J gene to fill in the end. The rearrangement uses TRBV5-1 and TRBJ2-7; 11 positions agree with TRBD2. The ends lost 4 bases at V and 6 bases at J; junction bases unmatched: 9. CDR1 and CDR2 from the germline V gene are SGHRS and YFSETQ. The CDR3 covers 15 residues. The CDR3 here is CASSGSTSGGGEQYF. CDR3 DNA (partial): TGCGCCAGCAGCGGATCAACTAGCGGGGGCGGCGAG.

Of note for this clone: The CDR3 extends 3 residues past the end of the read, so its final part is completed from the germline J gene. The chain is built from TRBV30 and TRBJ2-7; no reliable D call. CDR1 GTSNPN and CDR2 SVGIG come from the germline V gene (reference sequence). Deletions cut 4 bases from V and 0 bases from J, with 4 bases between. CDR3 length: 11 residues. The CDR3 DNA, read in part, is TGTGCCTGGACCAGCTCCTACGAG. Its translation is CAWTSSYE. The whole CDR3 sequence is CAWTSSYEQYF.

Comment on this clone: The CDR3 end lies 3 residues beyond the end of the read and is filled in from the germline J gene. This chain connects TRBV19 to TRBJ2-1; 11 bases fit TRBD2. Per the germline V gene, CDR1 is LNHDA and CDR2 is SQIVND (reference sequence). The CDR3 totals 15 residues. V was clipped by 8 bases and J by 9 bases; unmatched bases: 12. The CDR3 is CASYSGGAGFSEQFF. The sequenced part of the CDR3 DNA is TGTGCCAGTTATAGCGGGGGGGCCGGATTCTCTGAG.

Of note for this clone: The CDR3 extends 3 residues past the end of the read, so its final part is completed from the germline J gene. This chain uses TRBV7-3 with TRBJ2-7; no clear D gene. This CDR3 is built from 13 residues. Germline CDR1 is SGHTA and CDR2 is FQGTGA. The V end was cut by 2 bases, the J end by 1 base, with 6 bases between. This CDR3 reads CASSLGHSYEQYF. CDR3 DNA (partial): TGTGCCAGCAGCTTAGGCCATTCCTACGAG.

The CDR3 sequence: CASSPPIGGLRTEAFF. The part of the CDR3 DNA that was read is TGTGCCAGCTCACCACCGATCGGGGGGCTAAGGACTGAA. The chain recombines TRBV18 with TRBJ1-1; the D gene is possibly TRBD1 (6 bases). The CDR3 end is not reached by the read, which stops 3 residues before it; the germline J gene fills it in. The CDR3 has 16 amino acids. V shed 0 bases and J shed 5 bases, with 16 bases lying between them. Germline values: CDR1 KGHSH, CDR2 LQKENI.